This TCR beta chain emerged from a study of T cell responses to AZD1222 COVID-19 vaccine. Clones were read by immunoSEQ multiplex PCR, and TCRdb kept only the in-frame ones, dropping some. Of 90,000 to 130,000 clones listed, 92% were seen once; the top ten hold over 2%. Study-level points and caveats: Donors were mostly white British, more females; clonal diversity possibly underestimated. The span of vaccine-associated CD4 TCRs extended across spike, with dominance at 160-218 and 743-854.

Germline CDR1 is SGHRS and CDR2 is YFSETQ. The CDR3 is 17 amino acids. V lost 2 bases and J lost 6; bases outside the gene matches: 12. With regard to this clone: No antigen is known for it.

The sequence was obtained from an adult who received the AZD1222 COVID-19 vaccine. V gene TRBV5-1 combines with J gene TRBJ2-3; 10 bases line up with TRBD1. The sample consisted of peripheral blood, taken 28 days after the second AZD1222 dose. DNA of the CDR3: TGCGCCAGCAGCTTCTCACCTGGACAGGGGGGCCGGGATACGCAGTATTTT. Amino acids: CASSFSPGQGGRDTQYF.